The clone carrying this TCR beta chain has at least ten counts. Its matching antigen is unknown. Unfractionated whole blood yielded the extracted total RNA. This entry comes from a study of human T cells and chemical hapten exposure. Germline loops: CDR1 SGHNT, CDR2 YENEEA. The length of the CDR3 is 14 residues. V shed 5 bases and J shed 5 bases, with 16 bases lying between them. TCRdb fed the 5' RACE reads into MiXCR, producing one record per CDR3 protein. This sample carries around 140,000 distinct CDR3 sequences, 4.1% of them seen once, and the ten largest clones take under 1.5%. Study-wide findings and caveats: With regard to DPC sensitization, TCRs above 1 in 1000 frequency did not change.

The receptor was derived from a female donor in good health. V gene TRBV11-3 combines with J gene TRBJ2-7; TRBD1 or TRBD2 may be the D gene (5 bases each). The CDR3 nucleotides are TGTGCCAGCAGCGCCGGGGCTATAACAGACGAGCAGTACTTC. This gives the protein CASSAGAITDEQYF.